Listed below are T cell receptor beta chains from one sample, sequenced in a study of blood T cell repertoires in COVID-19. TCRdb's table, derived via immunoSEQ multiplex PCR, lists solely in-frame clones and lacks some. The table shows a few hundred thousand clones, with about 88% occurring only once. Sample: PBMCs or T cells enriched from blood (not recorded which). The receptors derive from a woman aged 40 to 55 who had recovered from COVID-19. CDR3s include the opening cysteine and the closing phenylalanine or tryptophan. D genes are given only for firm matches. Clone size is given for some rows only: seen once, a few or many times, or a class if the clone is expanded.

D gene: TRBD1; J gene: TRBJ1-5; V gene: TRBV20-1; clone size: few; CDR3 DNA: TGCAGTGCTAGTTTGGGACAGGGCAATCAGCCCCAGCATTTT; CDR3 protein: CSASLGQGNQPQHF
D gene: -; J gene: TRBJ2-2; V gene: TRBV5-1; clone size: -; CDR3 DNA: TGCGCCAGCAGCTTTCTCACAGATAATACCGGGGAGCTGTTTTTT; CDR3 protein: CASSFLTDNTGELFF
D gene: TRBD2; J gene: TRBJ2-3; V gene: TRBV7-9; clone size: -; CDR3 DNA: TGTGCCAGCAGGTTACGACTAGCGGGCACCACAGATACGCAGTATTTT; CDR3 protein: CASRLRLAGTTDTQYF
D gene: -; J gene: TRBJ2-1; V gene: TRBV19; clone size: -; CDR3 DNA: TGTGCCAGTAGTCCCCGCCCCGCGTCGGGGTCCTACAATGAGCAGTTCTTC; CDR3 protein: CASSPRPASGSYNEQFF
D gene: -; J gene: TRBJ2-1; V gene: TRBV18; clone size: -; CDR3 DNA: TGTGCCAGCTCACCATTGCAGGACACCTACAATGAGCAGTTCTTC; CDR3 protein: CASSPLQDTYNEQFF
D gene: -; J gene: TRBJ2-7; V gene: TRBV6-2/TRBV6-3; clone size: -; CDR3 DNA: TGTGCCAGCAGTTACCCCAACCCTACAGGGCCAAACTCCTACGAGCAGTACTTC; CDR3 protein: CASSYPNPTGPNSYEQYF
D gene: -; J gene: TRBJ1-1; V gene: TRBV9; clone size: -; CDR3 DNA: TGTGCCAGCAGCGTAGATCCCGAGGGAGGGACTGAAGCTTTCTTT; CDR3 protein: CASSVDPEGGTEAFF
D gene: TRBD1; J gene: TRBJ2-7; V gene: TRBV7-2; clone size: -; CDR3 DNA: TGTGCCAGCAGCTCCGAACAGGGGTACGAGCAGTACTTC; CDR3 protein: CASSSEQGYEQYF
D gene: -; J gene: TRBJ2-2; V gene: TRBV28; clone size: -; CDR3 DNA: TGTGCCAGCGGAGCTCTGAACACCGGGGAGCTGTTTTTT; CDR3 protein: CASGALNTGELFF
D gene: -; J gene: TRBJ1-2; V gene: TRBV25-1; clone size: once; CDR3 DNA: TGTGCCAGCAGTGAATATGAGAGGGCCGATGGCTACACCTTC; CDR3 protein: CASSEYERADGYTF
D gene: -; J gene: TRBJ1-1; V gene: TRBV29-1; clone size: -; CDR3 DNA: TGCAGCGCCGAAGGGTCGGGGGGGACTGAAGCTTTCTTT; CDR3 protein: CSAEGSGGTEAFF
D gene: -; J gene: TRBJ2-3; V gene: TRBV7-2; clone size: -; CDR3 DNA: TGTGCCAGCAGCTCCAGGTCCTATACCCGGGATACGCAGTATTTT; CDR3 protein: CASSSRSYTRDTQYF
D gene: -; J gene: TRBJ2-2; V gene: TRBV7-9; clone size: -; CDR3 DNA: TGTGCCACTTTCACCGGGGAGCTGTTTTTT; CDR3 protein: CATFTGELFF
D gene: -; J gene: TRBJ2-5; V gene: TRBV4-1; clone size: -; CDR3 DNA: TGCGCCAGCAGCACCACCGGGGTCCCGGGGGAGACCCAGTACTTC; CDR3 protein: CASSTTGVPGETQYF
D gene: -; J gene: TRBJ1-2; V gene: TRBV27; clone size: -; CDR3 DNA: TGTGCCAGCAGTTTGATGGCACGTTCTGGCTACACCTTC; CDR3 protein: CASSLMARSGYTF
D gene: -; J gene: TRBJ2-7; V gene: TRBV25-1; clone size: -; CDR3 DNA: TGTGCCAGCAGTGCTTTAAACGAGCAGTACTTC; CDR3 protein: CASSALNEQYF
D gene: -; J gene: TRBJ1-5; V gene: TRBV19; clone size: -; CDR3 DNA: TGTGCCAGTAGTGGGAGGGCAGGGAAGGGGAGCAATCAGCCCCAGCATTTT; CDR3 protein: CASSGRAGKGSNQPQHF
D gene: -; J gene: TRBJ2-5; V gene: TRBV3-1/TRBV3-2; clone size: -; CDR3 DNA: TGTGCCAGCAGCCAAGATCATAGTAGCGCGGGGACCCAGTACTTC; CDR3 protein: CASSQDHSSAGTQYF
D gene: -; J gene: TRBJ2-3; V gene: TRBV2; clone size: -; CDR3 DNA: TGTGCCAGCACCCTCACAGATACGCAGTATTTT; CDR3 protein: CASTLTDTQYF
D gene: TRBD2; J gene: TRBJ2-1; V gene: TRBV28; clone size: -; CDR3 DNA: TGTGCCAGCATTGTCGGGGTAGCGGGGGGCTTGGATGAGCAGTTCTTC; CDR3 protein: CASIVGVAGGLDEQFF
D gene: -; J gene: TRBJ2-5; V gene: TRBV27; clone size: -; CDR3 DNA: TGTGCCAGCAGGCGATGGGAGCGGACCCAAGAGACCCAGTACTTC; CDR3 protein: CASRRWERTQETQYF
D gene: -; J gene: TRBJ2-7; V gene: TRBV12-3/TRBV12-4; clone size: -; CDR3 DNA: TGTGCCAGCAGTTTCGGGTACGAGCAGTACTTC; CDR3 protein: CASSFGYEQYF
D gene: -; J gene: TRBJ2-5; V gene: TRBV5-1; clone size: -; CDR3 DNA: TGCGCCAGCAGCCCGGACAGACCGGAGACCCAGTACTTC; CDR3 protein: CASSPDRPETQYF
D gene: TRBD1; J gene: TRBJ2-7; V gene: TRBV6-6; clone size: -; CDR3 DNA: TGTGCCAGCAGTCCCGGGACAGGGGTACGGAGCGCCTACGAGCAGTACTTC; CDR3 protein: CASSPGTGVRSAYEQYF
D gene: -; J gene: TRBJ1-2; V gene: TRBV7-2; clone size: -; CDR3 DNA: TGTGCCAGCAGCCAACGCGGGACCGATTATGGCTACACCTTC; CDR3 protein: CASSQRGTDYGYTF
D gene: -; J gene: TRBJ2-1; V gene: TRBV28; clone size: once; CDR3 DNA: TGTGCCAGCACCATCCGGGGTGTTCAGCCTGGCTACAATGAGCAGTTCTTC; CDR3 protein: CASTIRGVQPGYNEQFF
D gene: TRBD1; J gene: TRBJ1-4; V gene: TRBV6-5; clone size: -; CDR3 DNA: TGTGCCAGCAGGACAGGGGCGGCAAAACTGTTTTTT; CDR3 protein: CASRTGAAKLFF
D gene: TRBD1; J gene: TRBJ1-2; V gene: TRBV7-3; clone size: -; CDR3 DNA: TGTGCCAGCAGCCTGGGACAGATGCGAGGCTACACCTTC; CDR3 protein: CASSLGQMRGYTF
D gene: -; J gene: TRBJ2-1; V gene: TRBV11-3; clone size: -; CDR3 DNA: TGTGCCAGCAGCTTAGAGGACAGCTCTGAGCAGTTCTTC; CDR3 protein: CASSLEDSSEQFF
D gene: -; J gene: TRBJ2-6; V gene: TRBV9; clone size: -; CDR3 DNA: TGTGCCAGCAGCGACTATACCTACGCTATCCCGGAATCTGGGGCCAACGTCCTGACTTTC; CDR3 protein: CASSDYTYAIPESGANVLTF
D gene: -; J gene: TRBJ2-7; V gene: TRBV19; clone size: -; CDR3 DNA: TGTGCCAGTAGTATCGCAGGGGAGCAGTACTTC; CDR3 protein: CASSIAGEQYF
D gene: TRBD1; J gene: TRBJ1-2; V gene: TRBV2; clone size: once; CDR3 DNA: TGTGCCAGCAGCCGACAGGGACCTAACTATGGCTACACCTTC; CDR3 protein: CASSRQGPNYGYTF
D gene: -; J gene: TRBJ1-1; V gene: TRBV7-9; clone size: -; CDR3 DNA: TGTGCCAGCAGCTTAGAAGTTGATAGTACGGCTTTCTTT; CDR3 protein: CASSLEVDSTAFF
D gene: -; J gene: TRBJ1-1; V gene: TRBV9; clone size: -; CDR3 DNA: TGTGCCAGCAGCCCTCGGGACAAGAACACTGAAGCTTTCTTT; CDR3 protein: CASSPRDKNTEAFF
D gene: TRBD1; J gene: TRBJ1-6; V gene: TRBV5-4; clone size: -; CDR3 DNA: TGTGCCAGCAGCACCTACAGGGGTGGGGCCAGGGATTCACCCCTCCACTTT; CDR3 protein: CASSTYRGGARDSPLHF
D gene: TRBD2; J gene: TRBJ2-1; V gene: TRBV7-2; clone size: -; CDR3 DNA: TGTGCCAGCAGCTTAGAATACATCGGCGGGAGCCATCTATTCTTC; CDR3 protein: CASSLEYIGGSHLFF